These 16 T cell receptor beta chains originate from one sample sequenced in a study of cytomegalovirus exposure and HLA in healthy donors. The data were produced by immunoSEQ multiplex PCR, yet TCRdb's version contains in-frame clones alone and is incomplete. The sample holds under 250,000 clones, about 90% seen once. The sample was PBMCs. All receptors come from a woman in her late teens or twenties in good health and CMV-seronegative.

CDR3 sequence (DNA): TGTGCCAGCAGTGAACAGGGGACTAATGAAAAACTGTTTTTT. This gives the protein CASSEQGTNEKLFF. This chain links TRBV27 with TRBJ1-4, with 7 bases that match TRBD1. The CDR3 sequence is 14 residues long. V lost 5 bases and J lost 2; bases outside the gene matches: 2. Per germline, CDR1 MNHEY and CDR2 SMNVEV (reference sequence).

The rearrangement links TRBV4-1 to TRBJ1-5; possible D gene TRBD1, 5 bases. This CDR3 comprises 16 residues. Trimming took off 0 bases at V and 3 bases at J, with 12 bases between the two ends. CDR1 is MGHRA, CDR2 YSYEKL, per germline. In DNA, the CDR3 is TGCGCCAGCAGCCAAGATCGGACACTATACAATCAGCCCCAGCATTTT. It encodes CASSQDRTLYNQPQHF.

The CDR3, as DNA: TGTGCCAGCACCTGGGACAGCCGAAACTATGGCTACACCTTC. It specifies CASTWDSRNYGYTF. The chain recombines TRBV5-6 with TRBJ1-2, with 7 bases aligning to TRBD1. The CDR3 has 14 amino acids. CDR1 and CDR2 (germline): SGHDT, YYEEEE. Trimming at V came to 6 bases and at J to 2 bases, leaving 7 bases not matched to a gene.

Points on this clone: One end of the junction varies from germline; a read error may be responsible. The chain employs TRBV7-9 and TRBJ2-4; TRBD1 agrees at 8 bases. The CDR3 spans 12 residues. Germline assignment: CDR1 SEHNR and CDR2 FQNEAQ (reference sequence). The DNA for the CDR3 is TGTGCCAGCAGCCCCATACAGGGGGACTCTTTCTTC. Its protein is CASSPIQGDSFF.

The J gene is TRBJ2-3, the V gene TRBV27, with 7 bases lining up with TRBD2. The V gene's germline CDR1 is MNHEY and CDR2 SMNVEV (reference sequence). This CDR3 spans 14 amino acids. The trim removed 7 bases at V and 4 bases at J, leaving 8 bases unmatched. DNA for the CDR3: TGTGCCAGCACCAGCTGGGGGGGGGCAGATACGCAGTATTTT. Its protein product is CASTSWGGADTQYF.

This chain joins TRBV7-8 and TRBJ2-3; TRBD2 is a possible D gene (6 bases). Germline V gene data show CDR1 as SGHVS and CDR2 as FQNEAQ. The CDR3 is 15 amino acids. The germline V and J ends were trimmed by 5 bases and 2 bases, with 14 bases remaining between them. The CDR3 DNA is TGTGCCAGCAGCAGCACGGGACTCGTCACAGATACGCAGTATTTT. Its protein is CASSSTGLVTDTQYF.

The chain employs TRBV5-5 and TRBJ1-4; D gene uncertain. V lost 1 base and J 0 bases, leaving 4 bases between the germline ends. Germline CDR1 SGHKS, CDR2 YYEKEE (reference sequence). This CDR3 comprises 14 residues. The DNA of the CDR3 is TGTGCCAGCAGCTTGCATGCAACTAATGAAAAACTGTTTTTT. This codes for CASSLHATNEKLFF.

This rearrangement joins TRBV19 to TRBJ1-3, with 7 bases fitting TRBD1. The CDR3 extends over 14 amino acids. Germline CDR1 reads LNHDA; CDR2 reads SQIVND (reference sequence). The V and J ends lost 3 bases and 2 bases, in that order; junction bases with no gene match: 1. Here the CDR3 DNA reads TGTGCCAGTAGTATCGGGACAGCTGGAAACACCATATATTTT. It translates to CASSIGTAGNTIYF. Filled out from reference TRBV19 and TRBJ1-3, the complete variable domain reads DGGITQSPKYLFRKEGQNVTLSCEQNLNHDAMYWYRQDPGQGLRLIYYSQIVNDFQKGDIAEGYSVSREKKESFPLTVTSAQKNPTAFYLCASSIGTAGNTIYFGEGSWLTVV.

The chain combines TRBV13 with TRBJ2-3; TRBD2 matches at 10 bases. Per germline, CDR1 PRHDT and CDR2 FYEKMQ (reference sequence). J was trimmed by 3 bases and V by 5 bases; bases with no gene match: 5. This CDR3 region has 15 residues. CDR3: CASSKAGGSTDTQYF. In nucleotides, the CDR3 is TGTGCCAGCAGCAAAGCGGGAGGGTCGACAGATACGCAGTATTTT.

The chain links TRBV5-1 to TRBJ2-5; 9 bases line up with TRBD2. In germline, CDR1 is SGHRS, CDR2 YFSETQ. This CDR3 is built from 15 residues. Trimming took 6 bases from V and 5 from J; bases not matched to a gene: 11. The CDR3, as DNA: TGCGCCAGCAAAGGGGTTCTAGCGGGAAGTGAGACCCAGTACTTC. Amino acid sequence: CASKGVLAGSETQYF.

The DNA of the CDR3 is TGTGCCAGCAGCATGGAACCGGGACTAGCGGGAACAGATACGCAGTATTTT. Protein sequence: CASSMEPGLAGTDTQYF. This chain links TRBV7-2 with TRBJ2-3; TRBD2 agrees at 13 bases. The ends lost 5 bases at V and 3 bases at J; junction bases unmatched: 8. The germline gives CDR1 SGHTA, CDR2 FQGNSA. The length of the CDR3 is 17 residues.

This rearrangement joins TRBV7-8 to TRBJ2-7, with a weak D call TRBD2 (6 bases). Germline V lookup: CDR1 SGHVS, CDR2 FQNEAQ. The CDR3 extends over 14 amino acids. Deletions cut 5 bases from V and 6 bases from J, with 17 bases between. The CDR3 DNA follows: TGTGCCAGCAGCCCCCTCGGGAGTCGATCCGAGCAGTACTTC. Its translation: CASSPLGSRSEQYF.

Only a few counts were recorded for this clone. The rearrangement uses TRBV5-4 and TRBJ1-2, with D maybe TRBD1 (5 bases). This CDR3 comprises 14 residues. Trimming took off 7 bases at V and 2 bases at J, with 15 bases between the two ends. The germline gives CDR1 SGHNT, CDR2 YYREEE (reference sequence). CDR3 residues: CASYERGWNYGYTF. The CDR3 nucleotides are TGTGCCAGCTATGAACGGGGGTGGAACTATGGCTACACCTTC.

This clone was seen once. The chain joins TRBV5-6 to TRBJ2-2, with D tentatively TRBD1 (5 bases). Germline V lookup: CDR1 SGHDT, CDR2 YYEEEE. The V and J ends lost 6 bases and 0 bases respectively, with 18 bases between them. The CDR3 spans 17 residues. This CDR3 reads CASTHLARQPNTGELFF. The CDR3 nucleotides are TGTGCCAGCACCCACCTTGCGAGACAGCCGAACACCGGGGAGCTGTTTTTT.

The rearrangement joins TRBV2 to TRBJ1-2; TRBD1 matches 11 bases. CDR3 length: 14 residues. Germline CDR1 and CDR2: SNHLY and FYNNEI. V trimming: 6 bases; J trimming: 7 bases; junction bases outside the gene matches: 7. Here the CDR3 DNA reads TGTGCCAGCAGGGGGGACAGGGGGGTCAGTGGCTACACCTTC. It encodes CASRGDRGVSGYTF.

The CDR3 coding sequence is TGCAGCGCCCAGACAGGGGAGGATGAAAAACTGTTTTTT. This codes for CSAQTGEDEKLFF. J is TRBJ1-4 and V is TRBV29-1; 8 bases line up with TRBD1. Germline trimming cut 7 bases from V and 6 bases from J; bases unmatched to any gene: 7. The CDR3 has 13 amino acids. Germline values: CDR1 SQVTM, CDR2 ANQGSEA.